These 17 T cell receptor beta chains share one sample of origin, sequenced in a study of cytomegalovirus exposure and HLA in healthy donors. Use of 60 Vbeta and 13 Jbeta primers characterized the PCR. Sequencing was performed with immunoSEQ multiplex PCR; in TCRdb, only in-frame clones are kept and a portion is missing. The table has about 170,000 clones, 72% seen once. Sequencing used PBMCs. The receptors were gathered from a human donor in good health.

Note on this clone: The sample contains more than one DNA sequence encoding this CDR3. The chain employs TRBV5-6 and TRBJ2-5, with 8 bases that match TRBD1. CDR3 size: 16 residues. After removal of 3 bases from V and 2 bases from J, the junction contained 9 bases not matched to a gene. Germline V lookup: CDR1 SGHDT, CDR2 YYEEEE. The CDR3 reads CASSSSQGVGQETQYF. The CDR3, as DNA: TGTGCCAGCAGCTCCTCACAGGGGGTAGGACAAGAGACCCAGTACTTC. The complete variable domain, with remaining parts taken from reference TRBV5-6 and TRBJ2-5, reads DAGVTQSPTHLIKTRGQQVTLRCSPKSGHDTVSWYQQALGQGPQFIFQYYEEEERQRGNFPDRFSGHQFPNYSSELNVNALLLGDSALYLCASSSSQGVGQETQYFGPGTRLLVL.

The V and J genes are TRBV6-1 and TRBJ1-1; no definite D call. The CDR3 length is 11 residues. V was trimmed by 2 bases and J by 12 bases, leaving 10 bases between them. The germline V gene has CDR1 MNHNS and CDR2 SASEGT. This CDR3 is CASSEFGVTFF. CDR3 nucleotide sequence: TGTGCCAGCAGTGAATTCGGGGTTACTTTCTTT.

This clone has just one count. This rearrangement joins TRBV30 to TRBJ2-7; 9 bases align to TRBD1. This CDR3 has 14 residues. Trimming at V came to 8 bases and at J to 6 bases, leaving 14 bases not matched to a gene. Germline CDR1 reads GTSNPN; CDR2 reads SVGIG (reference sequence). For the CDR3, the DNA is TGTGCCGGGGTGGCAGACAGGGGGTCGGGCGAGCAGTACTTC. Translation: CAGVADRGSGEQYF.

The chain is built from TRBV30 and TRBJ1-2, with D tentatively TRBD1 (5 bases). Germline V CDR1 and CDR2: GTSNPN, SVGIG (reference sequence). V gave up 3 bases and J gave up 6 bases, with 14 bases separating them. This CDR3 has 13 residues. This CDR3 reads CAWSEGGGDGYTF. Here the CDR3 DNA reads TGTGCCTGGAGCGAGGGCGGAGGGGATGGCTACACCTTC.

The chain combines TRBV19 with TRBJ2-3, with 10 bases fitting TRBD2. This CDR3 spans 15 amino acids. After removal of 7 bases from V and 0 bases from J, the junction contained 4 bases not matched to a gene. Germline V CDR1 and CDR2: LNHDA, SQIVND (reference sequence). CDR3 protein: CASKASGGSTDTQYF. DNA of the CDR3: TGTGCCAGTAAGGCTAGCGGGGGAAGCACAGATACGCAGTATTTT.

This clone was seen a handful of times. This chain's CDR3 is CASQRTSGGYEQYF. CDR3 in DNA: TGTGCCAGCCAGCGGACTAGCGGGGGATACGAGCAGTACTTC. This chain links TRBV6-5 with TRBJ2-7; TRBD2 matches at 13 bases. Germline-derived CDR1 and CDR2 are MNHEY and SVGAGI. The CDR3 totals 14 residues. V shed 8 bases, J shed 4 bases, and the junction held 5 bases outside the gene matches.

CDR3 sequence: CASSALGGGYEQYF. The CDR3 DNA sequence: TGTGCCAGCAGCGCCCTAGGGGGAGGGTACGAGCAGTACTTC. This chain links TRBV7-9 with TRBJ2-5, with D tentatively TRBD2 (7 bases). The J call may be wrong; the DNA end is better matched by TRBJ2-7. Germline V CDR1 and CDR2: SEHNR, FQNEAQ (reference sequence). CDR3 length: 14 amino acids.

The chain recombines TRBV5-1 with TRBJ1-1; D is ambiguous. Germline V gene lookup returns CDR1 SGHRS and CDR2 YFSETQ. This CDR3 is 13 amino acids long. V gave up 4 bases and J gave up 1 base, with 8 bases separating them. CDR3 sequence (DNA): TGCGCCAGCAGCCCTAAATGGAACACTGAAGCTTTCTTT. Its protein product is CASSPKWNTEAFF.

This clone was detected only a few times. The chain carries TRBV7-2 and TRBJ1-1, with D uncertain. The CDR3 totals 13 residues. Looked up from germline, CDR1 is SGHTA and CDR2 is FQGNSA. V was cut by 4 bases and J by 1 base, with 7 bases left in between. CDR3 region: CASSSLANTEAFF. DNA for the CDR3: TGTGCCAGCAGCTCTTTAGCGAACACTGAAGCTTTCTTT.

The rearrangement links TRBV5-1 to TRBJ2-5, with TRBD1 identical over 10 bases. V trimming: 4 bases; J trimming: 4 bases; junction bases outside the gene matches: 4. This CDR3 comprises 14 residues. Germline-derived CDR1 and CDR2 are SGHRS and YFSETQ. The CDR3 region is CASSGGQGRETQYF. DNA for the CDR3: TGCGCCAGCAGCGGGGGACAGGGGAGAGAGACCCAGTACTTC.

The rearrangement joins TRBV19 to TRBJ1-1, with a weak D call TRBD1 (5 bases). The germline V gene has CDR1 LNHDA and CDR2 SQIVND (reference sequence). This CDR3 has 14 residues. The V end lost 5 bases, the J end lost 1 base, and 11 bases lay between the germline ends. The CDR3 protein is CASSSGQGNTEAFF. The CDR3 DNA sequence: TGTGCCAGTAGTTCCGGGCAGGGGAACACTGAAGCTTTCTTT.

The chain employs TRBV6-5 and TRBJ2-3; 11 bases match TRBD1. With V trimmed by 5 bases and J by 4 bases, 5 bases remained unmatched. Germline values: CDR1 MNHEY, CDR2 SVGAGI. The CDR3 has 15 amino acids. CDR3 residues: CASSTGTGGADTQYF. For the CDR3, the DNA is TGTGCCAGCAGTACCGGGACAGGGGGAGCAGATACGCAGTATTTT.

In its sample, this clone was seen a few times. The chain couples TRBV6-5 to TRBJ1-1, with a weak D call TRBD1 (6 bases). Germline assignment: CDR1 MNHEY and CDR2 SVGAGI. Trimming took 6 bases from V and 1 from J, leaving 12 bases between them. This CDR3 has 14 amino acids. Here the CDR3 DNA reads TGTGCCAGCAGGACGGGACACCCGAACACTGAAGCTTTCTTT. This translates into CASRTGHPNTEAFF.

V usage is TRBV19 and J usage is TRBJ1-1; no firm D call. Germline assignment: CDR1 LNHDA and CDR2 SQIVND (reference sequence). V lost 0 bases and J lost 5, with 7 bases in between. The CDR3 totals 13 residues. The CDR3 loop reads CASSIEFRTEAFF. The CDR3 nucleotides read TGTGCCAGTAGTATAGAATTCCGGACTGAAGCTTTCTTT.

The chain carries TRBV5-1 and TRBJ2-5, with 8 positions matching TRBD1. Germline lookup yields CDR1 SGHRS and CDR2 YFSETQ. The CDR3 has 13 residues. Trimming removed 4 bases from V and 4 bases from J; junction bases left unmatched: 3. CDR3 sequence (DNA): TGCGCCAGCAGCGAAACAGGGGGAGAGACCCAGTACTTC. This codes for CASSETGGETQYF.

The rearrangement links TRBV7-9 to TRBJ1-5; D remains unclear. The germline V gene encodes CDR1 SEHNR and CDR2 FQNEAQ (reference sequence). The CDR3 has 13 residues. Trimming pared 3 bases from V and 15 bases from J, leaving 18 bases between. In DNA form, the CDR3 reads TGTGCCAGCAGCTTTAATATGATGAACTCTCGGCATTTT. This gives the protein CASSFNMMNSRHF.

The chain joins TRBV19 to TRBJ2-7; TRBD1 matches at 7 bases. Looked up from germline, CDR1 is LNHDA and CDR2 is SQIVND (reference sequence). This CDR3 region has 16 residues. After removal of 5 bases from V and 3 bases from J, the junction contained 13 bases not matched to a gene. CDR3 protein: CASSEANWDRSYEQYF. In DNA form, the CDR3 reads TGTGCCAGTAGTGAGGCGAATTGGGACAGAAGCTACGAGCAGTACTTC.